Listed here are 12 T cell receptor beta chains from one sample, sequenced in a study of response to subunit inactivated influenza vaccine. MiXCR, applied by TCRdb to the RT-PCR reads, yields one record per CDR3 protein. The table shows approximately 500,000 distinct CDR3 sequences, with around 15% occurring only once. The starting material was PBMCs from blood, obtained about 12 days after vaccination. The receptor set was obtained from a man aged 50-60 years who received an inactivated influenza vaccine.

For this clonotype: A read error may produce the germline difference seen at one junction end. The chain joins TRBV20-1 to TRBJ2-7, with unresolved D. The CDR3 runs 10 residues. Germline CDR1 reads DFQATT; CDR2 reads SNEGSKA (reference sequence). The CDR3 protein is CSAGSYDQYF. CDR3 nucleotides: TGCAGTGCTGGTTCTTACGACCAGTACTTC.

About this clonotype itself: A much larger clone is a single base away; this may be a read error. This chain links TRBV4-3 with TRBJ2-7, with 7 positions matching TRBD1. The J segment lost 4 bases and the V segment lost 2 bases, leaving 8 bases of the junction unmatched. CDR1 is LGHNA and CDR2 is YSLEER in the germline V gene. The CDR3 covers 15 residues. Here the CDR3 reads CASSQIWTGRYEQYF. CDR3 coding DNA: TGCGCCAGCAGCCAAATCTGGACAGGCCGTTACGAGCAGTACTTC.

This chain links TRBV20-1 with TRBJ2-3; 13 nucleotides line up with TRBD2. V lost 2 bases to trimming and J lost 3 bases; unmatched junction nucleotides: 17. CDR3 length: 20 residues. Germline V CDR1 and CDR2: DFQATT, SNEGSKA (reference sequence). The CDR3 bases are TGCAGTGCTAGACCACCGGGACTAGCGGGACGATTCTCTAGTACAGATACGCAGTATTTT. Protein product: CSARPPGLAGRFSSTDTQYF.

This clonotype was counted between two and nine times. V usage is TRBV5-1 and J usage is TRBJ1-2; TRBD1 agrees at 7 bases. This CDR3 region has 15 residues. From germline, CDR1 is SGHRS and CDR2 YFSETQ. The J segment lost 5 bases and the V segment lost 4 bases, leaving 11 bases of the junction unmatched. In DNA form, the CDR3 reads TGCGCCAGCAGCCTTCAAGAACAGGGGCCGTATGGCTACACCTTC. The encoded protein is CASSLQEQGPYGYTF.

This clonotype was recorded a few times. The chain has TRBV7-9 and TRBJ2-1; 14 bases align to TRBD2. This CDR3 has 17 amino acids. V lost 5 bases to trimming and J lost 6 bases; unmatched junction nucleotides: 9. The germline V gene has CDR1 SEHNR and CDR2 FQNEAQ (reference sequence). This chain's CDR3 is CASSPRTSGRLGNEQFF. The CDR3 bases are TGTGCCAGCAGCCCGCGGACTAGCGGGAGGCTCGGCAATGAGCAGTTCTTC. The full variable domain, rest sourced from reference TRBV7-9 and TRBJ2-1, is DTGVSQNPRHKITKRGQNVTFRCDPISEHNRLYWYRQTLGQGPEFLTYFQNEAQLEKSRLLSDRFSAERPKGSFSTLEIQRTEQGDSAMYLCASSPRTSGRLGNEQFFGPGTRLTVL.

V usage is TRBV28 and J usage is TRBJ2-2, with D maybe TRBD1 (5 bases). The CDR3 has 18 residues. Germline V gene sequence: CDR1 MDHEN, CDR2 SYDVKM. Trimming left V 10 bases short and J 3 bases short, with 27 bases between. CDR3 sequence reads: CAMGPGLLCSGYTGELFF. In nucleotides, the CDR3 is TGTGCCATGGGCCCCGGGCTCCTCTGCTCAGGGTACACCGGGGAGCTGTTTTTT. The variable domain in full, with the rest retrieved from reference TRBV28 and TRBJ2-2, is DVKVTQSSRYLVKRTGEKVFLECVQDMDHENMFWYRQDPGLGLRLIYFSYDVKMKEKGDIPEGYSVSREKKERFSLILESASTNQTSMYLCAMGPGLLCSGYTGELFFGEGSRLTVL.

This clonotype was detected a few times. The genes are TRBV11-3 and TRBJ2-1; the D gene is possibly TRBD1 (5 bases). Germline V gene sequence: CDR1 SGHNT, CDR2 YENEEA. The CDR3 has 13 residues. Between the trimmed V and J ends, which lost 3 bases and 8 bases, there was a span of 11 bases. CDR3 protein: CASSFRWGDEQFF. The CDR3 DNA is TGTGCCAGCAGCTTTAGGTGGGGCGATGAGCAGTTCTTC.

The chain is built from TRBV6-5 and TRBJ2-1; D unclear. Germline values: CDR1 MNHEY, CDR2 SVGAGI. This CDR3 is 12 amino acids long. The V end lost 5 bases, the J end lost 12 bases, and 14 bases lay between the germline ends. In DNA form, the CDR3 reads TGTGCCAGCAGTCGGCAGGATGCCGGGCAGTTCTTC. Its protein is CASSRQDAGQFF.

This clonotype came up a few times. In DNA, the CDR3 is TGTGCCAGCAGCCCAGGGGGCTCAAGCTCCTACGAGCAGTACTTC. Amino acids: CASSPGGSSSYEQYF. The J gene is TRBJ2-7, the V gene TRBV7-2, with 8 bases lining up with TRBD1. Per germline, CDR1 SGHTA and CDR2 FQGNSA. The CDR3 is made up of 15 amino acids. The V gene end was trimmed by 5 bases and the J gene end by 0 bases; junction bases not matched to a gene: 6.

This clonotype was observed at least ten times. The chain joins TRBV6-1 to TRBJ1-3; D might be TRBD1 (6 bases). Trimming cost V 6 bases and J 0 bases, with 9 bases left between them. This CDR3 region has 14 residues. CDR1 is MNHNS and CDR2 is SASEGT in the germline V gene. The CDR3 coding sequence is TGTGCCAGCAGAACAGGGTACTCTGGAAACACCATATATTTT. Its translation is CASRTGYSGNTIYF.

This clonotype has just a few counts. V gene TRBV20-1 combines with J gene TRBJ1-5; TRBD1 matches at 8 bases. With V trimmed by 5 bases and J by 4 bases, 7 bases remained unmatched. This CDR3 contains 14 residues. In germline, CDR1 is DFQATT, CDR2 SNEGSKA (reference sequence). CDR3 loop: CSAGQGTSNQPQHF. CDR3 nucleotide sequence: TGCAGTGCTGGACAGGGCACTTCGAATCAGCCCCAGCATTTT.

The sample holds a few counts of this clonotype. This chain joins TRBV19 and TRBJ2-2, with a weak D call TRBD1 (6 bases). Between the trimmed V and J ends, which lost 3 bases and 0 bases, there was a span of 11 bases. This CDR3 spans 16 amino acids. CDR1 and CDR2 from the germline V gene are LNHDA and SQIVND (reference sequence). CDR3 region: CASSITGTPNTGELFF. As DNA, the CDR3 is TGTGCCAGTAGTATTACCGGGACACCGAACACCGGGGAGCTGTTTTTT.